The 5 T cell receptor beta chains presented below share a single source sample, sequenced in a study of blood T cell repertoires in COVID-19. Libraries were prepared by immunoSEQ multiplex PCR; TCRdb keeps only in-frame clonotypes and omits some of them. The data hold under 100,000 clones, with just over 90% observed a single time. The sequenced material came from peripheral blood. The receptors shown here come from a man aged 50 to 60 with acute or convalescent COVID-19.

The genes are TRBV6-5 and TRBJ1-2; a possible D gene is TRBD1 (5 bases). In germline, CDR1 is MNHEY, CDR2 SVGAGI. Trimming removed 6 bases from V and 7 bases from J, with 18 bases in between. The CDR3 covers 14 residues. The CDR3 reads CASSRIRQGSGYTF. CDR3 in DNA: TGTGCCAGCAGCCGTATCCGGCAGGGTAGTGGCTACACCTTC.

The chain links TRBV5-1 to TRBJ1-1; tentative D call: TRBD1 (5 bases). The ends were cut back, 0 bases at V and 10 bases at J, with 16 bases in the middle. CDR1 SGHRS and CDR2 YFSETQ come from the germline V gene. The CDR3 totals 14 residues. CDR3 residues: CASSLASGESGAFF. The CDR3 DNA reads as TGCGCCAGCAGCTTGGCCTCGGGGGAGTCGGGAGCTTTCTTT.

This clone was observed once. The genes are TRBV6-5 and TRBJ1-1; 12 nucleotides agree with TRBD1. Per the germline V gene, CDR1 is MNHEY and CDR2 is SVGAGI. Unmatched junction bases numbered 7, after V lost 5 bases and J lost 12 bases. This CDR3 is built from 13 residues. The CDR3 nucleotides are TGTGCCAGCAGTCCACCGGGACAGGGGGCAACTTTCTTT. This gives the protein CASSPPGQGATFF.

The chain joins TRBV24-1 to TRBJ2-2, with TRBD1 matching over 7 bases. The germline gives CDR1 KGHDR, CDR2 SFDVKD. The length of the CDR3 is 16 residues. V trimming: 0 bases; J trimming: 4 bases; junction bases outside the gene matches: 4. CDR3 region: CATSDLKGAGTGELFF. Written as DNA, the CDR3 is TGTGCCACCAGTGATTTGAAGGGGGCGGGCACCGGGGAGCTGTTTTTT.

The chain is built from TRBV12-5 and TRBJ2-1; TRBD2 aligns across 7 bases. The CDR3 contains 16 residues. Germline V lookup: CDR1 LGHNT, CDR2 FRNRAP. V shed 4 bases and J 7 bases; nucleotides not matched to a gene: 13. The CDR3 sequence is CASGSHRGSWKNEQFF. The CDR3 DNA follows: TGTGCTAGTGGTTCTCACCGCGGGAGTTGGAAAAATGAGCAGTTCTTC.